This T cell receptor beta chain was profiled in a study of blood T cell repertoires in COVID-19. Study overall: T cells, B-cell-depleted T cells, or PBMCs provided the cDNA or gDNA that served as material.

V gave up 7 bases and J gave up 7 bases, with 14 bases separating them. Germline V gene sequence: CDR1 SQVTM, CDR2 ANQGSEA. The CDR3 sequence is 11 residues long. As handled by the study authors: Reference gene primer amplification yielded estimated nucleated cell counts. The method was immunoSEQ multiplex PCR; TCRdb's version includes in-frame clones alone and lacks a portion of them. For V, J and clone size, that table is used; D and trimming come from the DNA. The sample includes approximately 250,000 clones, just under 90% seen only once; the top ten take approximately 4%. The table lists this clone with a few counts.

The specimen was PBMCs or T cells enriched from blood (not recorded which). The receptor was isolated from a woman in her 30s with acute COVID-19. The chain couples TRBV29-1 to TRBJ2-7; D is possibly TRBD2 (5 bases). The DNA for the CDR3 is TGCAGCGGAGAGTCGGGGTTTGAGCAGTACTTC. It yields the protein CSGESGFEQYF.